This T cell receptor (beta chain) is drawn from a study of T cells in women clearing cervical HPV infection. About the research overall: Controls gave blood once infection was undetectable; cases at lesion identification. Study-level results: T-cell numbers per sample were unknown and may explain richness differences. Associations may precede or follow infection; HPV-specific or memory T cells were not isolated. Cases carried less TRBV6-7 than controls: 0.11% versus 0.16%.

Note on this clone: Antigen unknown. The read finishes 3 residues shy of the CDR3 end, and the germline J gene is used to complete it.

Repertoires were generated with immunoSEQ multiplex PCR, while TCRdb's copy carries only in-frame clones and drops some. The repertoire table contains some 40,000 clones. Germline V gives CDR1 SQVTM, CDR2 ANQGSEA. V shed 6 bases and J shed 7 bases, with 15 bases lying between them. CDR3 length equals 12 residues. Material for sequencing was blood buffy coat. The origin of this receptor is a woman aged 18-69 years with a cervical HPV16 infection that either progressed to CIN3+ or cleared (not recorded which). V gene TRBV29-1 combines with J gene TRBJ1-1; weak D call: TRBD1 (5 bases). The covered CDR3 bases are TGCAGCGTCGGGGGAGTCCTTGATGAA. Protein product: CSVGGVLDE. The CDR3 reads in full as CSVGGVLDEAFF.